The T cell receptor (beta chain) described here comes from a study of cytomegalovirus exposure and HLA in healthy donors. Comment on this clone: Its antigen remains unknown.

PCR was performed using 60 Vbeta and 13 Jbeta primers. Profiled with immunoSEQ multiplex PCR; TCRdb holds only in-frame clones, not every one. Among about 150,000 clones listed, over 75% were seen once. Study-wide findings and caveats: An observed cluster of highly shared sequence variants was recorded as a likely sequencing artifact. Sequencing depth roughly uniform across donors was assumed in presence/absence analyses.

This CDR3 contains 15 residues. The germline gives CDR1 SGHNT, CDR2 YYREEE (reference sequence). V gave up 4 bases and J gave up 1 base; unmatched junction bases: 7. Sample: PBMCs. V gene TRBV5-4 combines with J gene TRBJ1-2; 7 nucleotides line up with TRBD1. This clonotype was sampled from a woman aged 25 to 45 in good health and CMV-seronegative. CDR3 nucleotide sequence: TGTGCCAGCAGCCCCCCGGGACAGCTTAACTATGGCTACACCTTC. Encoded protein: CASSPPGQLNYGYTF.